The 17 T cell receptor beta chains given below trace back to one sample, sequenced in a study of human T cells and chemical hapten exposure. The time point: pre-sensitization, week 0. Regarding treatment: therapeutic diphenylcyclopropenone sensitization with weekly scalp DPC. TCRdb itself ran the RACE reads through MiXCR, one entry per CDR3 protein. The sample yields fewer than 300,000 distinct CDR3 sequences, approximately 8.4% seen once. The source was whole blood, collected in connection with sensitization to the hapten diphenylcyclopropenone (DPC). The source is a woman aged 40 to 49 with alopecia areata. Some clones in this sample may be carry-over from other donors' samples.

The sample holds many counts of this clonotype. This sequence joins TRBV27 and TRBJ1-1; no firm D call. The CDR3 spans 14 residues. Trimming removed 6 bases at V and 0 bases at J, with 11 bases between. CDR1 MNHEY and CDR2 SMNVEV come from the germline V gene (reference sequence). CDR3 loop: CASRRWGLNTEAFF. Here the CDR3 DNA reads TGTGCCAGCAGGAGGTGGGGTCTGAACACTGAAGCTTTCTTT.

This clonotype appeared a few times. The chain joins TRBV28 to TRBJ2-5; tentative D call: TRBD1 (6 bases). V lost 5 bases to trimming and J lost 5 bases, with 15 bases between them. Germline assignment: CDR1 MDHEN and CDR2 SYDVKM. The CDR3 extends over 14 amino acids. CDR3 region: CASSRGGGLETQYF. The DNA for the CDR3 is TGTGCCAGCAGTCGGGGTGGGGGCCTGGAGACCCAGTACTTC.

J is TRBJ2-1 and V is TRBV19; 7 bases map to TRBD2. This CDR3 has 12 amino acids. The germline CDR1 and CDR2 sequences are LNHDA and SQIVND (reference sequence). Trimming at V came to 7 bases and at J to 9 bases, leaving 6 bases not matched to a gene. This CDR3 reads CASNGGSREQFF. The CDR3 nucleotides read TGTGCCAGTAACGGCGGGAGTCGTGAGCAGTTCTTC. Filled out from reference TRBV19 and TRBJ2-1, the complete variable domain reads DGGITQSPKYLFRKEGQNVTLSCEQNLNHDAMYWYRQDPGQGLRLIYYSQIVNDFQKGDIAEGYSVSREKKESFPLTVTSAQKNPTAFYLCASNGGSREQFFGPGTRLTVL.

This clonotype was found a few times. V usage is TRBV7-2 and J usage is TRBJ1-2; tentative D call: TRBD1 (6 bases). The V gene lost 1 base and the J gene lost 8 bases, with 11 bases spanning the gap. The CDR3 extends over 13 amino acids. From germline, CDR1 is SGHTA and CDR2 FQGNSA. The DNA for the CDR3 is TGTGCCAGCAGCTTAGACAGGGTATCCGGCTACACCTTC. Its protein is CASSLDRVSGYTF.

This clonotype was counted many times. The chain is built from TRBV28 and TRBJ1-2; D remains unclear. V gave up 4 bases and J gave up 2 bases, with 5 bases separating them. The CDR3 is 12 residues long. CDR1 is MDHEN and CDR2 is SYDVKM in the germline V gene. The CDR3 protein is CASSSPNYGYTF. The CDR3 region has the DNA TGTGCCAGCAGTTCCCCGAACTATGGCTACACCTTC.

Only a few counts were recorded for this clonotype. The rearrangement links TRBV5-1 to TRBJ2-3, with 8 nucleotides matching TRBD2. CDR1 and CDR2 (germline): SGHRS, YFSETQ. This CDR3 region has 15 residues. The V and J ends lost 0 bases and 5 bases, in that order; junction bases with no gene match: 5. CDR3 in amino acids: CASSLGAGGIDTQYF. In nucleotides, the CDR3 is TGCGCCAGCAGCTTGGGGGCGGGAGGAATAGATACGCAGTATTTT.

V gene TRBV18 combines with J gene TRBJ2-7; the D gene could be TRBD1 or TRBD2 (5 bases each). V lost 3 bases, J lost 0 bases, and 12 bases lay in between. The CDR3 covers 15 residues. Germline V gene lookup returns CDR1 KGHSH and CDR2 LQKENI. In nucleotides, the CDR3 is TGTGCCAGCTCACCCGGGGCCGCCAGCTCCTACGAGCAGTACTTC. It specifies CASSPGAASSYEQYF.

This clonotype was seen a handful of times. This chain links TRBV5-1 with TRBJ1-4; D is perhaps TRBD1 (6 bases). Germline loops: CDR1 SGHRS, CDR2 YFSETQ. V was cut by 0 bases and J by 8 bases, with 11 bases left in between. The CDR3 totals 14 residues. The CDR3 protein is CASSLGQESEKLFF. DNA of the CDR3: TGCGCCAGCAGCTTGGGACAGGAAAGCGAAAAACTGTTTTTT.

This clonotype has more than one count but fewer than ten. V usage is TRBV5-4 and J usage is TRBJ2-1; D may match TRBD1 or TRBD2 (5 bases each). The CDR3 is 15 residues long. Germline V CDR1 and CDR2: SGHNT, YYREEE (reference sequence). V lost 4 bases, J lost 7 bases, and 18 bases lay in between. This CDR3 reads CASSAGGTPGNEQFF. The CDR3 DNA is TGTGCCAGCAGCGCAGGAGGAACGCCAGGGAATGAGCAGTTCTTC.

This clonotype came up a few times. The V call is TRBV12-3 or TRBV12-4, the J call TRBJ1-4, with D possibly being TRBD1 (5 bases). Deletions cut 6 bases from V and 6 bases from J, with 14 bases between. The CDR3 covers 14 residues. This chain's CDR3 is CASSPRGGDEKLFF. The CDR3 nucleotides read TGTGCCAGCAGCCCACGTGGGGGGGATGAAAAACTGTTTTTT.

Details on this clonotype: It may be a read error: a sequence one base away is much more abundant. The genes are TRBV5-1 and TRBJ2-5; D uncertain. Trimming left V 1 base short and J 5 bases short, with 6 bases between. Germline CDR1 reads SGHRS; CDR2 reads YFSETQ. The CDR3 is 12 amino acids. DNA for the CDR3: TGCGCCAGCAGCTTGTCGGCGGAGACCCAGTACTTC. Translating gives CASSLSAETQYF.

The chain recombines TRBV15 with TRBJ2-2; the match to TRBD1 covers 8 bases. Germline V gene data show CDR1 as LNHNV and CDR2 as YYDKDF (reference sequence). V shed 1 base, J shed 2 bases, and the junction held 6 bases outside the gene matches. The CDR3 length is 17 residues. The CDR3 sequence is CATSRGVQGGNTGELFF. The CDR3, as DNA: TGTGCCACCAGCAGAGGAGTACAGGGGGGAAACACCGGGGAGCTGTTTTTT.

This clonotype has only a few counts. In nucleotides, the CDR3 is TGTGCCAGCAGCCAAGTACTAGACAGAGGCGGGACCCAGTACTTC. Translating it yields CASSQVLDRGGTQYF. The genes are TRBV3-1 and TRBJ2-5; D possibly matches TRBD1 or TRBD2 (5 bases each). Trimming cost V 1 base and J 7 bases, with 16 bases left between them. This CDR3 comprises 15 residues. Germline CDR1 and CDR2: LGHDT and YNNKEL (reference sequence).

This clonotype was seen more than once but under ten times. The chain links TRBV6-5 to TRBJ2-2, with no clear D. The CDR3 runs to 16 residues. CDR1 and CDR2 (germline): MNHEY, SVGAGI. V was pared by 0 bases and J by 1 base, with 9 bases between. CDR3 sequence (DNA): TGTGCCAGCAGTTACTCGATTGGCAGGAACACCGGGGAGCTGTTTTTT. Translated: CASSYSIGRNTGELFF.

In its sample, this clonotype was seen a few times. This chain joins TRBV6-5 and TRBJ2-1; TRBD2 agrees at 11 bases. The CDR3 contains 15 residues. Germline CDR1 MNHEY, CDR2 SVGAGI. The V and J ends lost 4 bases and 3 bases, in that order; junction bases with no gene match: 2. In DNA form, the CDR3 reads TGTGCCAGCAGTTTCACTAGCGGGAGCTACAATGAGCAGTTCTTC. Its translation: CASSFTSGSYNEQFF.

This clonotype was picked up a small number of times. CDR3 DNA: TGCAGCGTTGGAGGGACGGGCGCAGATACGCAGTATTTT. Protein product: CSVGGTGADTQYF. The chain links TRBV29-1 to TRBJ2-3; D is tentatively TRBD1 or TRBD2 (5 bases each). CDR3 size: 13 residues. V dropped 4 bases and J dropped 4 bases, with 12 bases sitting between them. Germline values: CDR1 SQVTM, CDR2 ANQGSEA.

This clonotype is a singleton in its sample. As DNA, the CDR3 is TGTGCCAGCAGGTCCCGGCAGGGAGCAACTAATGAAAAACTGTTTTTT. Its protein is CASRSRQGATNEKLFF. The chain carries TRBV6-1 and TRBJ1-4; D may be TRBD1 (5 bases). This CDR3 is 16 amino acids long. CDR1 MNHNS and CDR2 SASEGT come from the germline V gene. V lost 6 bases and J 0 bases, leaving 14 bases between the germline ends.